These T cell receptor beta chains were read from a single sample in a study of CD4 T cells in relation to SARS-CoV-2 and coronaviruses. Data came from immunoSEQ multiplex PCR; TCRdb stores just in-frame clones and leaves some out. The sample holds some 45,000 clones, over 70% seen once. These receptors' targets are unknown. Sequencing input: naive CD4+ T cells from PBMCs, cultured in vitro. These receptors were obtained from an adult with COVID-19. The CDR3 runs from the conserved cysteine through the conserved F or W. A D gene is named only where the DNA matches it firmly. Clone size is shown for a subset of rows, as once, few, many or a class of expanded clone.

d_call j_call clone_size v_call cdr3_nt cdr3_aa
TRBD2 TRBJ2-1 NA TRBV6-6 TGTGCCAGCAGTCAGACTAGCGATCTCTACAATGAGCAGTTCTTC CASSQTSDLYNEQFF
NA TRBJ2-1 NA TRBV27 TGTGCCAGCAGTTTCAGGCGTCAGACCAATGAACAGTTCTTC CASSFRRQTNEQFF
TRBD2 TRBJ2-7 NA TRBV4-1 TGCGCCAGCAGCCAAGTTTTGGCTAGCGGGAGAGAGCAGTACTTC CASSQVLASGREQYF
TRBD2 TRBJ2-1 few TRBV27 TGTGCCAGCAGTGGACTAGCGGGATACGATGAGCAGTTCTTC CASSGLAGYDEQFF
NA TRBJ2-7 once TRBV10-2 TGCGCCAGCAGTGATCGGGGTTCCTACGAGCAGTACTTC CASSDRGSYEQYF
NA TRBJ2-1 NA TRBV5-6 TGTGCCAGCAGCTTAGGCGTTAACAATGAGCAGTTCTTC CASSLGVNNEQFF
TRBD1 TRBJ1-6 NA TRBV7-3 TGTGCCAGCAGCTTAGAGGGACAGAGTTCCTATAATTCACCCCTCCACTTT CASSLEGQSSYNSPLHF
TRBD2 TRBJ2-5 NA TRBV30 TGTGCCAGGCAAGCGGGAGCCCGGGAGACCCAGTACTTC CARQAGARETQYF
NA TRBJ2-1 NA TRBV28 TGTGCCAGCAGCCTAGTTGCCGGGACTGGTTATGAGCAGTTCTTC CASSLVAGTGYEQFF
NA TRBJ1-2 NA TRBV29-1 TGCAGCGTTGATCCCCAGTTCTCCTATGGCTACACCTTC CSVDPQFSYGYTF
TRBD2 TRBJ2-5 NA TRBV28 TGTGCCAGCAGTTTAAAACTAGCGCTAGTGGAGACCCAGTACTTC CASSLKLALVETQYF
TRBD2 TRBJ2-2 NA TRBV16 TGTGCCAGCAGCCAATCCTCGGCGGGAGGGAACACCGGGGAGCTGTTTTTT CASSQSSAGGNTGELFF
NA TRBJ2-3 NA TRBV4-2 TGTGCCAGCAGCCAAGGAGTAACCGGCAGCACAGATACGCAGTATTTT CASSQGVTGSTDTQYF
TRBD1 TRBJ1-5 NA TRBV15 TGTGCCACCAGCAACGACAGGGGCTATCAGCCCCAGCATTTT CATSNDRGYQPQHF
NA TRBJ2-7 NA TRBV11-2 TGTGCCAGCAGCTCTCTTCAGAGCGAGCAGTACTTC CASSSLQSEQYF
NA TRBJ2-7 once TRBV3-1/TRBV3-2 TGTGCCAGCAGCCAAGTCCGGGTGTCCGAGCAGTACTTC CASSQVRVSEQYF
TRBD2 TRBJ2-7 NA TRBV3-1/TRBV3-2 TGTGCCAGCAGCCATACCGGGACTAGCAGCTCCTACGAGCAGTACTTC CASSHTGTSSSYEQYF
NA TRBJ2-3 NA TRBV18 TGTGCCAGCTCACCACAAGCAGATACGCAGTATTTT CASSPQADTQYF
NA TRBJ1-1 few TRBV2 TGTGCCAGCAGTGCCGGACAGCTCTACACTGAAGCTTTCTTT CASSAGQLYTEAFF
TRBD2 TRBJ2-5 NA TRBV9 TGTGCCAGCAGCCCCGGGGGAGCGGGAGGAGGTGAGACCCAGTACTTC CASSPGGAGGGETQYF
TRBD2 TRBJ2-1 once TRBV7-9 TGTGCCAGCAGCCCTGGACTAGCGGGATACAATGAGCAGTTCTTC CASSPGLAGYNEQFF
NA TRBJ2-5 NA TRBV27 TGTGCCAGCAGAGGTTCTAGCGTGACCTCCCAAGAGACCCAGTACTTC CASRGSSVTSQETQYF
NA TRBJ1-6 NA TRBV5-4 TGTGCCAGCAGCGAACAGGTCCAGAATTCACCCCTCCACTTT CASSEQVQNSPLHF
NA TRBJ2-3 NA TRBV10-3 TGTGCCATCAGTGAGTCGAAGCAGGGTTCGAGCACAGATACGCAGTATTTT CAISESKQGSSTDTQYF
NA TRBJ2-7 NA TRBV7-2 TGTGCCAGCAGCTTAAGAGGGGCTCGGAACGAGCAGTACTTC CASSLRGARNEQYF
TRBD2 TRBJ2-1 NA TRBV12-3/TRBV12-4 TGTGCCAGCAAGCTAGCGGGAGATGATGAGCAGTTCTTC CASKLAGDDEQFF
NA TRBJ2-7 NA TRBV6-2/TRBV6-3 TGTGCCAGCAGTTACGTGCCTCGCGGAAGCTCCTACGAGCAGTACTTC CASSYVPRGSSYEQYF
TRBD2 TRBJ2-3 NA TRBV2 TGTGCCAGCAGTGACCAACTTGGACTAGCGGGCACAGATACGCAGTATTTT CASSDQLGLAGTDTQYF
NA TRBJ2-5 NA TRBV3-1/TRBV3-2 TGTGCCAGCAGCCTAGCCCAAGAGACCCAGTACTTC CASSLAQETQYF
NA TRBJ1-5 few TRBV6-1 TGTGCCAGCAGTGAAGCGTACAGGGTTGATAGCAATCAGCCCCAGCATTTT CASSEAYRVDSNQPQHF
TRBD1 TRBJ2-7 NA TRBV7-2 TGTGCCAGCAGCTTTGACAGGGGTAGCTCCTACGAGCAGTACTTC CASSFDRGSSYEQYF
TRBD1 TRBJ1-6 NA TRBV5-4 TGTGCCAGCAGCACTGGGGGGACAGGGGGCCATAATTCACCCCTCCACTTT CASSTGGTGGHNSPLHF
NA TRBJ1-1 few TRBV2 TGTGCCAGCATTGGGGCCTCCCGGACTGAAGCTTTCTTT CASIGASRTEAFF
NA TRBJ2-7 NA TRBV21-1 TGTGCCAGCAGCAAAGGGGGCCAAGGGGGCTTTGATGAGCAGTACTTC CASSKGGQGGFDEQYF
NA TRBJ2-7 few TRBV3-1/TRBV3-2 TGTGCCAGCAGCCATGTTCAGGCGCGTGAGCAGTACTTC CASSHVQAREQYF
NA TRBJ2-3 NA TRBV10-3 TGTGCCATCGCACAGGGCAGAGATACGCAGTATTTT CAIAQGRDTQYF
NA TRBJ2-7 NA TRBV4-3 TGCGCCAGCAGCCAAGATATTCGAGGAAGCATCCCCTACGAGCAGTACTTC CASSQDIRGSIPYEQYF
NA TRBJ1-2 NA TRBV28 TGTGCCAGCAGTGAGGGAGACTTTAGCTATGGCTACACCTTC CASSEGDFSYGYTF
TRBD2 TRBJ2-7 NA TRBV2 TGTGCCAGCAGTGAACCTAGCGGGAGCTACGAGCAGTACTTC CASSEPSGSYEQYF
NA TRBJ2-7 NA TRBV19 TGTGCCAGTAGTATAACGTCGAGGGACGAGCAGTACTTC CASSITSRDEQYF
NA TRBJ1-1 NA TRBV27 TGTGCCAGCAGTTTTAGACAGTCGGAAACTGAAGCTTTCTTT CASSFRQSETEAFF
NA TRBJ2-7 NA TRBV28 TGTGCCAGCAGTTCCACATCGGGGGCATACGAGCAGTACTTC CASSSTSGAYEQYF
NA TRBJ2-3 NA TRBV7-9 TGTGCCAGCAGCTCACATAGGGGCTTGGGGCCAGATACGCAGTATTTT CASSSHRGLGPDTQYF
NA TRBJ2-7 NA TRBV3-1/TRBV3-2 TGTGCCAGCAGCCAAGGTCCTGTTCGAGGGGAGCAGTACTTC CASSQGPVRGEQYF
TRBD1 TRBJ2-7 NA TRBV10-3 TGTGCCATCAGACCGGACAGGGGTCACGAGCAGTACTTC CAIRPDRGHEQYF
NA TRBJ2-2 NA TRBV14 TGTGCCAGCAGTCTACAGGACCCCTTGCCCGGGGAGCTGTTTTTT CASSLQDPLPGELFF
TRBD2 TRBJ2-5 NA TRBV7-6 TGTGCCAGCAGCTTTGGACTAGCGGGAGGTGGGCAAGAGACCCAGTACTTC CASSFGLAGGGQETQYF
NA TRBJ1-2 NA TRBV19 TGTGCCAGTAGTGACCTGACTAACTATGGCTACACCTTC CASSDLTNYGYTF
NA TRBJ1-1 NA TRBV5-1 TGCGCCAGCAGCTTTGGAGGGGGTAGTGAAGCTTTCTTT CASSFGGGSEAFF
TRBD2 TRBJ2-1 NA TRBV2 TGTGCCAGCAGGCTAGCGGGAGGGCCTGCTGAGCAGTTCTTC CASRLAGGPAEQFF
TRBD1 TRBJ2-7 few TRBV5-1 TGCGCCAGCAGCCCGTCGGGACAGGGATACGAGCAGTACTTC CASSPSGQGYEQYF
NA TRBJ2-7 once TRBV5-3 TGTGCCAGGGAAGCCGACTACAGGGGCGGCGGGAGCTCCTACGAGCAGTACTTC CAREADYRGGGSSYEQYF
TRBD2 TRBJ2-7 NA TRBV7-8 TGTGCCAGCAGCCCGTCGGGACTAGCGGGAGCATACGAGCAGTACTTC CASSPSGLAGAYEQYF